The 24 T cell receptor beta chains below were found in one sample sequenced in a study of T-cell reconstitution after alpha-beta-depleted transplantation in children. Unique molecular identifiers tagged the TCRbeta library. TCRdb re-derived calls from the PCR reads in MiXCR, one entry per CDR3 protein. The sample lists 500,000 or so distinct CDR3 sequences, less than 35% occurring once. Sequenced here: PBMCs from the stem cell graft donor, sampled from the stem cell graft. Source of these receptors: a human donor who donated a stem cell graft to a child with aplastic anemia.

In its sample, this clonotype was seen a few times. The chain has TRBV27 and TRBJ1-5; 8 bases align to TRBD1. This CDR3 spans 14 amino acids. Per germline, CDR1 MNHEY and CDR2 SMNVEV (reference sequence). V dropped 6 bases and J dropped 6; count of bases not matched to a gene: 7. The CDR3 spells CASSPGQGSQPQHF. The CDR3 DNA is TGTGCCAGCAGCCCTGGACAGGGTAGTCAGCCCCAGCATTTT.

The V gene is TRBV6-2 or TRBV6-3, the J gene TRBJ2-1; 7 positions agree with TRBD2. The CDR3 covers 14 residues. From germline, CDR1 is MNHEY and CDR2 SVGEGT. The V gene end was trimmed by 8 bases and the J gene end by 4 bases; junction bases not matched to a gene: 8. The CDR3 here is CASCGAGAYNEQFF. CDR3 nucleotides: TGTGCCAGCTGTGGGGCGGGAGCGTACAATGAGCAGTTCTTC.

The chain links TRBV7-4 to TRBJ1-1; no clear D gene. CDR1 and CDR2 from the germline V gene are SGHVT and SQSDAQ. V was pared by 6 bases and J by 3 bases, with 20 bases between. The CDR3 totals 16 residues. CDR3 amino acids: CASSPWVRFRDTEAFF. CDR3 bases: TGTGCCAGCAGTCCCTGGGTCAGATTTCGTGACACTGAAGCTTTCTTT.

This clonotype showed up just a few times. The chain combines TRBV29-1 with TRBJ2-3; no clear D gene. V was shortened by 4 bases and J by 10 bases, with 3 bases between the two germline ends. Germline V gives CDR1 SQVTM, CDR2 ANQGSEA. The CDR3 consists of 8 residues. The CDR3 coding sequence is TGCAGCGTTGGGGCGCAGTATTTT. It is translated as CSVGAQYF.

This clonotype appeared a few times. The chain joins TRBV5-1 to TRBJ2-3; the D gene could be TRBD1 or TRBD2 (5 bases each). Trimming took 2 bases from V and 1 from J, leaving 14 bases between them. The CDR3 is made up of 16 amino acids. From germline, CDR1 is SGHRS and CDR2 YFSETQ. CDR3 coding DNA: TGCGCCAGCAGCTTTAGGGGCCGGGACGGCACAGATACGCAGTATTTT. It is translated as CASSFRGRDGTDTQYF.

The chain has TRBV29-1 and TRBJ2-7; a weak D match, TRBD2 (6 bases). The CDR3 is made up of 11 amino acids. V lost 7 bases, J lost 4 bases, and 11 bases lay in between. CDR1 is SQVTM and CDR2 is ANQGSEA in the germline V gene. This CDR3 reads CSAWRGYEQYF. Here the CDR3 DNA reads TGCAGCGCCTGGAGGGGATACGAGCAGTACTTC.

In nucleotides, the CDR3 is TGTGCCAGCAGCTCCCGCGACAATGAAGCTTTCTTT. The encoded protein is CASSSRDNEAFF. The V and J genes are TRBV11-2 and TRBJ1-1; D unclear. Germline CDR1 SGHAT, CDR2 FQNNGV. This CDR3 spans 12 amino acids. V lost 4 bases to trimming and J lost 7 bases, with 10 bases between them.

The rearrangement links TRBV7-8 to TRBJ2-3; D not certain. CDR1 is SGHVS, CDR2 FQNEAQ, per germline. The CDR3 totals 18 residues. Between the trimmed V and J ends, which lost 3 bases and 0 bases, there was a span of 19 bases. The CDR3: CASSFFSRRAQSTDTQYF. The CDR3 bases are TGTGCCAGCAGCTTCTTTTCTCGCCGAGCACAAAGCACAGATACGCAGTATTTT.

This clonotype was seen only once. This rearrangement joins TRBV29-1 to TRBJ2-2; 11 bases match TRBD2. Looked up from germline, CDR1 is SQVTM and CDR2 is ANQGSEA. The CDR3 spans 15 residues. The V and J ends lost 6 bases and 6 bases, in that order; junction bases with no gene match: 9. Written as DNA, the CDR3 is TGCAGCGTAATACTAGCGGGAGCGTTTTCCGGGGAGCTGTTTTTT. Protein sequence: CSVILAGAFSGELFF.

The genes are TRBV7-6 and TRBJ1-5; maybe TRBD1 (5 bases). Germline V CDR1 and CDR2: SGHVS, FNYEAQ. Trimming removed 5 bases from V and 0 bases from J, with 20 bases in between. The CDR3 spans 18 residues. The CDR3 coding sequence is TGTGCCAGCAGCCCGGGAGTTAGTGGGGGATATAGCAATCAGCCCCAGCATTTT. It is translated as CASSPGVSGGYSNQPQHF. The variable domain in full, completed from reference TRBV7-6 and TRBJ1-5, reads GAGVSQSPRYKVTKRGQDVALRCDPISGHVSLYWYRQALGQGPEFLTYFNYEAQQDKSGLPNDRFSAERPEGSISTLTIQRTEQRDSAMYRCASSPGVSGGYSNQPQHFGDGTRLSIL.

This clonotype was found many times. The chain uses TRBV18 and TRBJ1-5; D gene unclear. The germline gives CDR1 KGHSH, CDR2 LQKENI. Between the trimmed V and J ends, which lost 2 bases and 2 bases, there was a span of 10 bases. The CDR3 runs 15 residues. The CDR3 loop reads CASSPKSIGNQPQHF. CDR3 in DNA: TGTGCCAGCTCACCAAAAAGCATCGGCAATCAGCCCCAGCATTTT.

CDR3 sequence reads: CASTATASSYNEQFF. The CDR3 DNA reads as TGTGCCAGCACCGCGACAGCGAGCTCCTACAATGAGCAGTTCTTC. The chain carries TRBV6-1 and TRBJ2-1; possibly TRBD1 for D (5 bases). Trimming removed 7 bases at V and 0 bases at J, with 13 bases between. CDR1 and CDR2 (germline): MNHNS, SASEGT. This CDR3 has 15 residues.

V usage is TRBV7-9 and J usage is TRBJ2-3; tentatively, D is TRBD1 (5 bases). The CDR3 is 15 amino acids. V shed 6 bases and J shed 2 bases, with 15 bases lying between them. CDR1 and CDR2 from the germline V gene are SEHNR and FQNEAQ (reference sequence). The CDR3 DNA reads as TGTGCCAGCAGTTACTGGGGCCGGAACACAGATACGCAGTATTTT. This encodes CASSYWGRNTDTQYF.

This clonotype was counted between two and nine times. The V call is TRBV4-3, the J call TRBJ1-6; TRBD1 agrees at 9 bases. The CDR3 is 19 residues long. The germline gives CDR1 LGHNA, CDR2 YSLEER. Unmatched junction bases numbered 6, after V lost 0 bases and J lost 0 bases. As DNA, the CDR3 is TGCGCCAGCAGCCAAGATTGGGGACAGGGTTTCTCCTATAATTCACCCCTCCACTTT. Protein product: CASSQDWGQGFSYNSPLHF.

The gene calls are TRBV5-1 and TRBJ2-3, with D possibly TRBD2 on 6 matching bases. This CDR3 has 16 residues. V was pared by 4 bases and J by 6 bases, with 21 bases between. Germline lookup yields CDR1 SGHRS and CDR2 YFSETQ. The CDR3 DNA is TGCGCCAGCAGCATTGGAGTACCGGGGGATCTGGATACGCAGTATTTT. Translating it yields CASSIGVPGDLDTQYF. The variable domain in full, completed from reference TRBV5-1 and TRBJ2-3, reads KAGVTQTPRYLIKTRGQQVTLSCSPISGHRSVSWYQQTPGQGLQFLFEYFSETQRNKGNFPGRFSGRQFSNSRSEMNVSTLELGDSALYLCASSIGVPGDLDTQYFGPGTRLTVL.

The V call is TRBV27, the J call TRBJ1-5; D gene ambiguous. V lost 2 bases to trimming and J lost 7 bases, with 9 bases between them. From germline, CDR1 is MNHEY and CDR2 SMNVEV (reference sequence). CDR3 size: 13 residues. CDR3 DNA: TGTGCCAGCAGTTTAATAGGGCGACAGCCCCAGCATTTT. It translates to CASSLIGRQPQHF.

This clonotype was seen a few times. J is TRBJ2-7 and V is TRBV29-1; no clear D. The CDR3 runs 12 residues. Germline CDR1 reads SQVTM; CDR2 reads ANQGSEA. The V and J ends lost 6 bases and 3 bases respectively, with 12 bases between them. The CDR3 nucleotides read TGCAGCGTCGTCGACAACAACTACGAGCAGTACGTC. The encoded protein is CSVVDNNYEQYV.

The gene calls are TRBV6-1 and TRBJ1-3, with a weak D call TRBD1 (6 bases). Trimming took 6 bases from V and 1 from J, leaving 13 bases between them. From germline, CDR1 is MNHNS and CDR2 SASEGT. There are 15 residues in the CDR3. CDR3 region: CASSHDTGSGNTIYF. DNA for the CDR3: TGTGCCAGCAGCCATGATACAGGGTCTGGAAACACCATATATTTT.

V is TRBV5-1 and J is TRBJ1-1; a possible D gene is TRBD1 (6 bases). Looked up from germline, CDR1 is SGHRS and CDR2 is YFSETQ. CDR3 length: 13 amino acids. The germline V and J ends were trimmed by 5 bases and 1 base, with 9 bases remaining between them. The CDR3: CASSGQTNTEAFF. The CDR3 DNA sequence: TGCGCCAGCAGTGGACAGACGAACACTGAAGCTTTCTTT. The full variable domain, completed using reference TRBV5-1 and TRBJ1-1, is KAGVTQTPRYLIKTRGQQVTLSCSPISGHRSVSWYQQTPGQGLQFLFEYFSETQRNKGNFPGRFSGRQFSNSRSEMNVSTLELGDSALYLCASSGQTNTEAFFGQGTRLTVV.

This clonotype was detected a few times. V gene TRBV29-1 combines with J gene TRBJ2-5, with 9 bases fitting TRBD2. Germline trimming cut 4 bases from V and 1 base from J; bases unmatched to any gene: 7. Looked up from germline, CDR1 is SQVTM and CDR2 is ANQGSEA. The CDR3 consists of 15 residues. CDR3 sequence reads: CSVVVAGVFQETQYF. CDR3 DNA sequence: TGCAGCGTTGTGGTAGCGGGAGTTTTCCAAGAGACCCAGTACTTC.

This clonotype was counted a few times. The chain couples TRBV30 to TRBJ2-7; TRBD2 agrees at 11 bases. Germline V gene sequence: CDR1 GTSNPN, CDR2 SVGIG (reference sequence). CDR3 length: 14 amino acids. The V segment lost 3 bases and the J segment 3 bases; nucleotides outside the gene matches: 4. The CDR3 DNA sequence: TGTGCCTGGAGACTAGCGGGGGCCGGCTACGAGCAGTACTTC. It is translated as CAWRLAGAGYEQYF.

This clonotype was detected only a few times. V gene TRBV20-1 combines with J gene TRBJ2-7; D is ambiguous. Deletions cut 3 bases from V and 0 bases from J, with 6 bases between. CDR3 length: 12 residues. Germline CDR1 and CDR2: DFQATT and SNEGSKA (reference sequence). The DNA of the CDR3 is TGCAGTGCTAGCGGCTTCTCCTACGAGCAGTACTTC. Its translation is CSASGFSYEQYF.

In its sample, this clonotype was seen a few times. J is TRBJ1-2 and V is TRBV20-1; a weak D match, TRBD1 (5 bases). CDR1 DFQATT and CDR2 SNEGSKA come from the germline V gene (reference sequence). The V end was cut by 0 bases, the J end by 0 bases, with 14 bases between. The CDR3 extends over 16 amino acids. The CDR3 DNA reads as TGCAGTGCTAGAGATAGTAAAAGGGGCCCTAACTATGGCTACACCTTC. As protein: CSARDSKRGPNYGYTF.

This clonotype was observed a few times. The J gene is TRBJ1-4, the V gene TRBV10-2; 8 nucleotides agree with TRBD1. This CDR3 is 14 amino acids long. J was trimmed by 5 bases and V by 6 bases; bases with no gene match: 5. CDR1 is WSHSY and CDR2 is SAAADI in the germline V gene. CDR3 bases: TGCGCCAGCAGCAGGACAGGGAAGAATGAAAAACTGTTTTTT. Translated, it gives CASSRTGKNEKLFF.